One sample yielded the 29 T cell receptor beta chains listed below, sequenced in a study of cytomegalovirus exposure and HLA in healthy donors. 60 Vbeta and 13 Jbeta primers were used in PCR. Measured with immunoSEQ multiplex PCR; TCRdb has only the in-frame clones, and not every one. The sample records roughly 55,000 clones, 75% to 80% being singletons. The sequenced material came from PBMCs. Receptors were obtained from a female donor in good health and CMV-seronegative.

The count of this clone is one. The DNA for the CDR3 is TGTGCCAGCAGTGAAACCCTCGGTCAGGGCAATCAGCCCCAGCATTTT. Protein sequence: CASSETLGQGNQPQHF. The chain employs TRBV6-1 and TRBJ1-5; D call uncertain. Trimming took off 2 bases at V and 2 bases at J, with 13 bases between the two ends. The germline V gene encodes CDR1 MNHNS and CDR2 SASEGT. The CDR3 length is 16 residues.

The sample holds a few counts of this clone. V usage is TRBV15 and J usage is TRBJ2-7; 7 bases agree with TRBD2. This CDR3 contains 14 residues. Per germline, CDR1 LNHNV and CDR2 YYDKDF (reference sequence). V lost 0 bases and J lost 3; bases outside the gene matches: 2. The CDR3 DNA reads TGTGCCACCAGCAGAGAGGCGGGAGTCTACGAGCAGTACTTC. Translation: CATSREAGVYEQYF.

V gene TRBV5-5 combines with J gene TRBJ1-2, with 10 positions matching TRBD1. V shed 4 bases and J 8 bases; nucleotides not matched to a gene: 11. The CDR3 spans 15 residues. The germline gives CDR1 SGHKS, CDR2 YYEKEE (reference sequence). The CDR3 sequence: CASSPGQGMDRGYTF. The CDR3 DNA reads as TGTGCCAGCAGCCCGGGACAGGGGATGGATAGGGGCTACACCTTC.

The chain recombines TRBV28 with TRBJ1-5; TRBD1 matches 8 bases. The germline V gene encodes CDR1 MDHEN and CDR2 SYDVKM. V lost 4 bases, J lost 3 bases, and 8 bases stayed unmatched. The CDR3 extends over 16 amino acids. CDR3 region: CASSSGTGTVNQPQHF. CDR3 sequence (DNA): TGTGCCAGCAGTTCCGGGACAGGCACCGTCAATCAGCCCCAGCATTTT.

This sequence joins TRBV4-3 and TRBJ1-2; 7 nucleotides agree with TRBD1. This CDR3 contains 15 residues. Germline lookup yields CDR1 LGHNA and CDR2 YSLEER. J lost 6 bases, V lost 1 base, and 8 bases had no gene match. The CDR3 sequence: CASSQVETGYNGYTF. The CDR3 DNA is TGCGCCAGCAGCCAAGTGGAGACAGGGTATAATGGCTACACCTTC.

V is TRBV6-1 and J is TRBJ1-2; 11 bases match TRBD1. The CDR3 loop spans 13 amino acids. V was clipped by 3 bases and J by 8 bases; unmatched bases: 2. CDR1 and CDR2 from the germline V gene are MNHNS and SASEGT. DNA for the CDR3: TGTGCCAGCAGTGAGGGGGACAGGGGGGGCTACACCTTC. It yields the protein CASSEGDRGGYTF.

This clone was counted between two and nine times. The chain uses TRBV6-5 and TRBJ2-3, with a possible D match to TRBD2 (6 bases). V was shortened by 0 bases and J by 2 bases, with 12 bases between the two germline ends. CDR1 is MNHEY and CDR2 is SVGAGI in the germline V gene. This CDR3 region has 16 residues. In DNA form, the CDR3 reads TGTGCCAGCAGTTACTCGAAGGCGGGGCACACAGATACGCAGTATTTT. It yields the protein CASSYSKAGHTDTQYF.

This chain links TRBV28 with TRBJ2-7; 9 nucleotides match TRBD1. The CDR3 is 14 residues long. V lost 3 bases and J lost 3; bases outside the gene matches: 3. Germline CDR1 reads MDHEN; CDR2 reads SYDVKM. CDR3 coding DNA: TGTGCCAGCAGTTTCGGGGACAGGGACTACGAGCAGTACTTC. It translates to CASSFGDRDYEQYF.

This clone was detected a few times. The chain couples TRBV2 to TRBJ1-2; possibly TRBD1 for D (5 bases). The CDR3 extends over 14 amino acids. V was shortened by 7 bases and J by 7 bases, with 19 bases between the two germline ends. From germline, CDR1 is SNHLY and CDR2 FYNNEI. CDR3 residues: CASNPQGAPLGYTF. As DNA, the CDR3 is TGTGCCAGCAACCCTCAGGGTGCCCCCCTTGGCTACACCTTC.

The chain joins TRBV28 to TRBJ2-7; D unclear. Trimming shortened V by 1 base and J by 0 bases, and 10 bases separated the two germline ends. CDR1 is MDHEN, CDR2 SYDVKM, per germline. CDR3 length equals 15 residues. The DNA for the CDR3 is TGTGCCAGCAGTTTATCCTCGACAAGCTCCTACGAGCAGTACTTC. It is translated as CASSLSSTSSYEQYF.

V usage is TRBV28 and J usage is TRBJ1-2; no clear D. This CDR3 is 12 amino acids long. Germline V gene data show CDR1 as MDHEN and CDR2 as SYDVKM. V lost 7 bases and J lost 7, with 13 bases in between. This CDR3 is CASTHSSSGYTF. DNA of the CDR3: TGTGCCAGCACCCACTCATCCTCTGGCTACACCTTC.

Only a few counts were recorded for this clone. CDR3 coding DNA: TGTGCCAGCAGTGAAAGGATTGCGTGGGCGGGGGTCACAGATACGCAGTATTTT. Translating it yields CASSERIAWAGVTDTQYF. V usage is TRBV2 and J usage is TRBJ2-3, with 7 bases identical to TRBD2. CDR1 is SNHLY and CDR2 is FYNNEI in the germline V gene. The junction had 13 bases not matched to a gene; V was cut back by 2 bases and J by 2 bases. The CDR3 length is 18 residues.

The chain combines TRBV27 with TRBJ2-1; the D gene is possibly TRBD1 (5 bases). Germline V CDR1 and CDR2: MNHEY, SMNVEV (reference sequence). This CDR3 is built from 12 residues. V dropped 3 bases and J dropped 7 bases, with 7 bases sitting between them. The CDR3 protein is CASSFQGNEQFF. Here the CDR3 DNA reads TGTGCCAGCAGTTTTCAGGGAAATGAGCAGTTCTTC.

The genes are TRBV21-1 and TRBJ2-7; TRBD2 was called by the table and not checked on the DNA. TRBV21-1 is a listed pseudogene. The CDR3 extends over 16 amino acids. For the CDR3, the DNA is TGTGCCAGCACGACGAAAGCGCCCAAATTGGCGTACGAGCAGTACTTC. Translated, it gives CASTTKAPKLAYEQYF.

This chain joins TRBV4-2 and TRBJ2-6; D gene uncertain. Deletions cut 0 bases from V and 1 base from J, with 7 bases between. CDR1 and CDR2 from the germline V gene are LGHNA and YNFKEQ. The CDR3 covers 16 residues. CDR3 residues: CASSQEQWSGANVLTF. The CDR3 DNA reads as TGTGCCAGCAGCCAAGAACAGTGGTCTGGGGCCAACGTCCTGACTTTC.

There are a few counts of this clone. The V call is TRBV7-2, the J call TRBJ1-6, with D unresolved. The length of the CDR3 is 13 residues. Germline CDR1 and CDR2: SGHTA and FQGNSA. V lost 5 bases, J lost 9 bases, and 11 bases lay in between. This CDR3 reads CASSPAPSSPLHF. CDR3 bases: TGTGCCAGCAGCCCGGCCCCTAGTTCACCCCTCCACTTT.

The genes are TRBV4-3 and TRBJ1-5; D uncertain. The CDR3 runs 13 residues. Germline lookup yields CDR1 LGHNA and CDR2 YSLEER. The V end lost 0 bases, the J end lost 5 bases, and 5 bases lay between the germline ends. CDR3: CASSQDTHQPQHF. For the CDR3, the DNA is TGCGCCAGCAGCCAAGATACACATCAGCCCCAGCATTTT.

The chain joins TRBV5-8 to TRBJ2-3; 7 bases agree with TRBD1. The CDR3 runs to 14 residues. Germline loops: CDR1 SGHTS, CDR2 YDEGEE. Trimming at V came to 2 bases and at J to 3 bases, leaving 3 bases not matched to a gene. In DNA, the CDR3 is TGTGCCAGCAGCTTACAGGGGTTTACAGATACGCAGTATTTT. It translates to CASSLQGFTDTQYF.

This clone was counted between two and nine times. The rearrangement links TRBV11-2 to TRBJ2-4; D is uncertain. This CDR3 has 13 residues. Trimming took 0 bases from V and 6 from J, leaving 6 bases between them. CDR1 and CDR2 from the germline V gene are SGHAT and FQNNGV. CDR3 amino acids: CASSLEPGNIQYF. In DNA form, the CDR3 reads TGTGCCAGCAGCTTAGAGCCGGGAAACATTCAGTACTTC.

This clone showed up just once. The chain couples TRBV19 to TRBJ1-5; D may be TRBD1 (6 bases). The CDR3 extends over 15 amino acids. The V end was cut by 4 bases, the J end by 2 bases, with 12 bases between. CDR1 LNHDA and CDR2 SQIVND come from the germline V gene (reference sequence). The CDR3 here is CASSKRHRGNQPQHF. The CDR3 DNA follows: TGTGCCAGTAGTAAGCGCCACAGGGGCAATCAGCCCCAGCATTTT. The complete variable domain, with remaining parts taken from reference TRBV19 and TRBJ1-5, reads DGGITQSPKYLFRKEGQNVTLSCEQNLNHDAMYWYRQDPGQGLRLIYYSQIVNDFQKGDIAEGYSVSREKKESFPLTVTSAQKNPTAFYLCASSKRHRGNQPQHFGDGTRLSIL.

This chain's CDR3 is CAWSVGTSGREQFF. The CDR3 DNA reads as TGTGCCTGGAGTGTAGGTACTAGCGGGAGGGAGCAGTTCTTC. The chain joins TRBV30 to TRBJ2-1; 12 bases match TRBD2. With V trimmed by 0 bases and J by 10 bases, 4 bases remained unmatched. This CDR3 has 14 residues. Germline V gene lookup returns CDR1 GTSNPN and CDR2 SVGIG (reference sequence).

This clone showed up just a few times. CDR3 DNA: TGTGCCAGCAGTGAAGGTGCAGTTGCCTACGAGCAGTACTTC. Encoded protein: CASSEGAVAYEQYF. V gene TRBV6-1 combines with J gene TRBJ2-7, with no clear D. The V end lost 1 base, the J end lost 2 bases, and 9 bases lay between the germline ends. Looked up from germline, CDR1 is MNHNS and CDR2 is SASEGT. The CDR3 covers 14 residues.

The V gene is TRBV7-3, the J gene TRBJ2-3, with D possibly being TRBD1 (6 bases). Germline V gene sequence: CDR1 SGHTA, CDR2 FQGTGA. CDR3 length: 13 amino acids. V lost 5 bases and J lost 3, with 9 bases in between. For the CDR3, the DNA is TGTGCCAGCAGCCAGGGGACGACAGATACGCAGTATTTT. Its translation: CASSQGTTDTQYF.

The chain is built from TRBV5-1 and TRBJ1-2; maybe TRBD1 (6 bases). The CDR3 loop spans 15 amino acids. Trimming cost V 2 bases and J 2 bases, with 13 bases left between them. Germline V gene lookup returns CDR1 SGHRS and CDR2 YFSETQ. In DNA, the CDR3 is TGCGCCAGCAGCTTACAGGGAGAGCCAAACTATGGCTACACCTTC. This codes for CASSLQGEPNYGYTF.

V and J are TRBV6-6 and TRBJ2-3; 11 nucleotides agree with TRBD1. The junction had 10 bases not matched to a gene; V was cut back by 7 bases and J by 4 bases. The germline V gene encodes CDR1 MNHNY and CDR2 SVGAGI (reference sequence). The CDR3 has 16 residues. For the CDR3, the DNA is TGTGCCAGCATCCCCGGACAGGGGGCTAGGGCAGATACGCAGTATTTT. Residues: CASIPGQGARADTQYF.

The V gene is TRBV4-2, the J gene TRBJ2-7; 8 bases are a match to TRBD2. Losses at the gene ends were 0 bases for V and 3 bases for J; bases not matched to a gene: 4. The CDR3 runs 15 residues. Per the germline V gene, CDR1 is LGHNA and CDR2 is YNFKEQ. The CDR3, as DNA: TGTGCCAGCAGCCAAGATGATAGCGGGAACTACGAGCAGTACTTC. Translating it yields CASSQDDSGNYEQYF.

This clone has just one count. The sample contains more than one DNA sequence encoding this CDR3. The CDR3 protein is CASRGDRGPREQYF. The CDR3 DNA reads TGTGCCAGCAGGGGGGACAGGGGCCCTCGCGAGCAGTACTTC. The chain recombines TRBV2 with TRBJ2-7, with 10 bases that match TRBD1. V dropped 6 bases and J dropped 6; count of bases not matched to a gene: 8. The CDR3 covers 14 residues. The germline gives CDR1 SNHLY, CDR2 FYNNEI.

The V gene is TRBV2, the J gene TRBJ2-7; 7 nucleotides agree with TRBD1. Germline-derived CDR1 and CDR2 are SNHLY and FYNNEI. V was pared by 7 bases and J by 2 bases, with 14 bases of the junction left unmatched. CDR3 length: 16 residues. The CDR3 reads CASISPGTEYTYEQYF. For the CDR3, the DNA is TGTGCCAGCATCTCCCCCGGGACAGAGTACACCTACGAGCAGTACTTC.

The chain is built from TRBV6-1 and TRBJ1-1, with D possibly TRBD1 on 5 matching bases. Germline values: CDR1 MNHNS, CDR2 SASEGT. The germline V and J ends were trimmed by 6 bases and 4 bases, with 12 bases remaining between them. CDR3 length equals 13 residues. CDR3 sequence (DNA): TGTGCCAGCAGACGGGGGGAGGCCACTGAAGCTTTCTTT. This codes for CASRRGEATEAFF.